This T cell receptor (beta chain) was profiled in a study of regulatory dendritic cells for organ transplantation. TCRdb's table, derived via immunoSEQ multiplex PCR, lists solely in-frame clones and lacks some. In the table there are 30,000 or so clones, 82% of which are singletons. Of note for this clone: Its antigen is unidentified.

From germline, CDR1 is MNHNY and CDR2 SVGAGI (reference sequence). This CDR3 has 13 amino acids. The junction had 4 bases not matched to a gene; V was cut back by 6 bases and J by 3 bases. General study points: Alloreactive memory CD8+ T cell pools varied considerably between individuals. Regulatory dendritic cells appeared to expand memory CD8+ clones less than mature ones.

The sample comprised naive CD4+ T cells from blood. Subset indicated: CD45RA+ naive T cells. The chain uses TRBV6-6 and TRBJ2-7; 8 positions match TRBD2. The clonotype originates from a human donor in good health. For the CDR3, the DNA is TGTGCCAGCAGCGACGGGACTAGCTACGAGCAGTACTTC. Protein product: CASSDGTSYEQYF.